The 18 T cell receptor beta chains below were found in one sample sequenced in a study of graft-versus-host responses after intestinal transplantation. The method was immunoSEQ multiplex PCR; TCRdb's version includes in-frame clones alone and lacks a portion of them. The sample includes about 97,000 clones, around nine tenths of them seen just once. The sequencing here drew on PBMCs, taken 453 days after intestinal transplant. All receptors come from a human patient who received an intestinal transplant, so some T cells may come from the graft donor.

V gene TRBV19 combines with J gene TRBJ1-6, with D hard to call. CDR3 length: 13 residues. The V gene's germline CDR1 is LNHDA and CDR2 SQIVND (reference sequence). The V end was cut by 7 bases, the J end by 4 bases, with 8 bases between. Here the CDR3 reads CASNSRYNSPLHF. The CDR3 region has the DNA TGTGCCAGTAATTCCAGGTATAATTCACCCCTCCACTTT. Supplemented by reference TRBV19 and TRBJ1-6, the full variable domain reads DGGITQSPKYLFRKEGQNVTLSCEQNLNHDAMYWYRQDPGQGLRLIYYSQIVNDFQKGDIAEGYSVSREKKESFPLTVTSAQKNPTAFYLCASNSRYNSPLHFGNGTRLTVT.

V and J are TRBV7-6 and TRBJ2-1; no clear D gene. The germline gives CDR1 SGHVS, CDR2 FNYEAQ. Trimming took 1 base from V and 9 from J, leaving 10 bases between them. This CDR3 has 13 residues. CDR3 in DNA: TGTGCCAGCAGCTTAGGGGGAATCGTTGAGCAGTTCTTC. It yields the protein CASSLGGIVEQFF.

J is TRBJ1-5 and V is TRBV11-2; no reliable D call. Deletions cut 5 bases from V and 5 bases from J, with 10 bases between. Per germline, CDR1 SGHAT and CDR2 FQNNGV. This CDR3 region has 13 residues. In DNA, the CDR3 is TGTGCCAGCAGCCTCATTGGGGATCAGCCCCAGCATTTT. Amino acid sequence: CASSLIGDQPQHF.

The V call is TRBV7-8, the J call TRBJ1-4; maybe TRBD1 (6 bases). Germline V gene data show CDR1 as SGHVS and CDR2 as FQNEAQ. The CDR3 loop spans 16 amino acids. V was cut by 0 bases and J by 6 bases, with 14 bases left in between. In nucleotides, the CDR3 is TGTGCCAGCAGCTTAGCAGGGGGGGCGGGGGATGAAAAACTGTTTTTT. Protein sequence: CASSLAGGAGDEKLFF.

The chain employs TRBV29-1 and TRBJ1-1; 8 bases agree with TRBD1. Germline CDR1 and CDR2: SQVTM and ANQGSEA. V was clipped by 6 bases and J by 3 bases; unmatched bases: 3. The CDR3 has 12 residues. The CDR3 nucleotides are TGCAGCGTAGCGACAGGGGACACTGAAGCTTTCTTT. Protein product: CSVATGDTEAFF. Based on the CDR3 plus reference TRBV29-1 and TRBJ1-1, the full variable domain is SAVISQKPSRDICQRGTSLTIQCQVDSQVTMMFWYRQQPGQSLTLIATANQGSEATYESGFVIDKFPISRPNLTFSTLTVSNMSPEDSSIYLCSVATGDTEAFFGQGTRLTVV.

This rearrangement joins TRBV5-1 to TRBJ1-6, with D maybe TRBD1 (6 bases). CDR3 length: 16 residues. In germline, CDR1 is SGHRS, CDR2 YFSETQ. V lost 2 bases to trimming and J lost 6 bases, with 15 bases between them. CDR3 in DNA: TGCGCCAGCAGCTTTTCAGGGGCCGCCTTTAATTCACCCCTCCACTTT. This sequence encodes CASSFSGAAFNSPLHF.

The genes are TRBV10-2 and TRBJ2-1; 7 bases align to TRBD2. Germline V lookup: CDR1 WSHSY, CDR2 SAAADI. CDR3 size: 15 residues. V lost 7 bases and J lost 7; bases outside the gene matches: 13. In nucleotides, the CDR3 is TGCGCCAGCAACAGAGCGGGGACCTTGGGAAATGAGCAGTTCTTC. Its protein product is CASNRAGTLGNEQFF.

The chain is built from TRBV9 and TRBJ1-1, with TRBD1 matching over 11 bases. In germline, CDR1 is SGDLS, CDR2 YYNGEE. Trimming took 3 bases from V and 4 from J; bases not matched to a gene: 5. The CDR3 covers 15 residues. Here the CDR3 DNA reads TGTGCCAGCAGCGCATGGGACAGGGGGACCACTGAAGCTTTCTTT. This gives the protein CASSAWDRGTTEAFF.

The rearrangement joins TRBV6-1 to TRBJ2-5; D may correspond to TRBD1 or TRBD2 (7 bases each). CDR3 length equals 19 residues. Trimming took off 4 bases at V and 1 base at J, with 25 bases between the two ends. Looked up from germline, CDR1 is MNHNS and CDR2 is SASEGT. CDR3 loop: CASSAQDREGGGPQETQYF. The DNA of the CDR3 is TGTGCCAGCAGTGCCCAAGACAGGGAAGGGGGGGGACCCCAAGAGACCCAGTACTTC.

The rearrangement links TRBV29-1 to TRBJ1-1; D may be TRBD1 (5 bases). Germline CDR1 and CDR2: SQVTM and ANQGSEA. There are 13 residues in the CDR3. The ends were cut back, 4 bases at V and 4 bases at J, with 13 bases in the middle. The CDR3: CSVVFDSFTEAFF. The CDR3 bases are TGCAGCGTTGTCTTTGACAGCTTCACTGAAGCTTTCTTT.

The V and J genes are TRBV14 and TRBJ2-7; TRBD2 matches at 9 bases. The trim removed 3 bases at V and 9 bases at J, leaving 6 bases unmatched. The CDR3 covers 13 residues. The germline CDR1 and CDR2 sequences are SGHDN and FVKESK. The CDR3 protein is CASSHRLADPQYF. The CDR3 region has the DNA TGTGCCAGCAGCCACAGACTAGCGGACCCGCAGTACTTC.

The chain links TRBV29-1 to TRBJ2-6; weak D call: TRBD1 (6 bases). The CDR3 totals 16 residues. Germline V gene data show CDR1 as SQVTM and CDR2 as ANQGSEA. Trimming shortened V by 3 bases and J by 0 bases, and 12 bases separated the two germline ends. CDR3 residues: CSVEPTGSSGANVLTF. The CDR3 DNA sequence: TGCAGCGTTGAGCCTACAGGGAGCTCTGGGGCCAACGTCCTGACTTTC.

This rearrangement joins TRBV15 to TRBJ1-2; D gene ambiguous. The V gene's germline CDR1 is LNHNV and CDR2 YYDKDF (reference sequence). Trimming took off 0 bases at V and 1 base at J, with 9 bases between the two ends. The CDR3 spans 15 residues. In DNA, the CDR3 is TGTGCCACCAGCAGAGAGGAGGGAATTAACTATGGCTACACCTTC. It codes for CATSREEGINYGYTF.

The rearrangement uses TRBV5-1 and TRBJ1-1, with D tentatively TRBD1 (5 bases). Germline loops: CDR1 SGHRS, CDR2 YFSETQ. V was shortened by 3 bases and J by 10 bases, with 16 bases between the two germline ends. CDR3 length: 13 residues. CDR3 region: CASSWDWDLGAFF. The DNA of the CDR3 is TGCGCCAGCAGCTGGGACTGGGATTTAGGAGCTTTCTTT.

The rearrangement uses TRBV2 and TRBJ2-7, with 10 bases identical to TRBD2. Germline CDR1 SNHLY, CDR2 FYNNEI. This CDR3 is 17 amino acids long. After removal of 5 bases from V and 3 bases from J, the junction contained 13 bases not matched to a gene. CDR3 sequence reads: CASSRTSGFRFDYEQYF. The CDR3 region has the DNA TGTGCCAGCAGTCGGACTAGCGGTTTTAGGTTTGACTACGAGCAGTACTTC.

V is TRBV6-6 and J is TRBJ1-3; 9 positions agree with TRBD1. V lost 7 bases, J lost 4 bases, and 5 bases stayed unmatched. Germline-derived CDR1 and CDR2 are MNHNY and SVGAGI (reference sequence). The CDR3 is made up of 14 amino acids. CDR3: CASNRQGGGNTIYF. The CDR3 DNA reads TGTGCCAGCAACCGACAGGGGGGCGGAAACACCATATATTTT.

The chain employs TRBV6-6 and TRBJ1-1; no clear D. This CDR3 has 15 amino acids. V was clipped by 2 bases and J by 0 bases, with 10 bases between them. Germline V gives CDR1 MNHNY, CDR2 SVGAGI (reference sequence). CDR3 sequence (DNA): TGTGCCAGCAGTTACCAAGGAGACATGAACACTGAAGCTTTCTTT. Its protein product is CASSYQGDMNTEAFF.

The chain recombines TRBV7-9 with TRBJ1-4, with D tentatively TRBD1 (5 bases). The V gene's germline CDR1 is SEHNR and CDR2 FQNEAQ (reference sequence). The CDR3 length is 14 residues. V was clipped by 5 bases and J by 6 bases, with 13 bases between them. The CDR3 region has the DNA TGTGCCAGCAGCATCCCAGGGCGGGATGAAAAACTGTTTTTT. This sequence encodes CASSIPGRDEKLFF.